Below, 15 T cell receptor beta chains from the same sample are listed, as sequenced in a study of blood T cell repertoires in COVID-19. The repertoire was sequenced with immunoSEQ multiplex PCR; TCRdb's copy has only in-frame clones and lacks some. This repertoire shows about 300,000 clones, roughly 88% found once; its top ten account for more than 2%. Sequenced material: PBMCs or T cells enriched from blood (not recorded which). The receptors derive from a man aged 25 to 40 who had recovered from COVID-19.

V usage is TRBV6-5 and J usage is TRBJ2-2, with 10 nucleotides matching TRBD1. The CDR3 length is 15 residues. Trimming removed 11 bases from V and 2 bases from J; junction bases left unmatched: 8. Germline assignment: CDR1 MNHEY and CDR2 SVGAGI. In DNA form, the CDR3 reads TGTGCCGGCCGGGACAGGGGCCTAAACACCGGGGAGCTGTTTTTT. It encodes CAGRDRGLNTGELFF.

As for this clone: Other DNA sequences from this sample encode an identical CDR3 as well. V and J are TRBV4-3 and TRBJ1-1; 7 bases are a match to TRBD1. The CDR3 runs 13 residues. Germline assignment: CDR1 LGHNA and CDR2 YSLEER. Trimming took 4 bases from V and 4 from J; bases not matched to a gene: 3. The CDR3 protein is CASSLQGGTEAFF. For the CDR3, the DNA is TGCGCCAGCAGCCTCCAGGGGGGCACTGAAGCTTTCTTT.

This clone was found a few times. DNA of the CDR3: TGTGCCAGCAGTTTAAACGGGGTCACAGATACGCAGTATTTT. Translation gives CASSLNGVTDTQYF. The V call is TRBV27, the J call TRBJ2-3; D may be TRBD2 (5 bases). Germline loops: CDR1 MNHEY, CDR2 SMNVEV (reference sequence). Trimming cost V 2 bases and J 2 bases, with 8 bases left between them. The CDR3 is 14 amino acids.

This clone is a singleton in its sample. The CDR3 DNA is TGCGCCAGCAGACAACTAGCGGGGGCGTACAATGAGCAGTTCTTC. Its translation: CASRQLAGAYNEQFF. The chain couples TRBV10-2 to TRBJ2-1, with 11 positions matching TRBD2. V lost 6 bases and J lost 4; bases outside the gene matches: 5. Germline assignment: CDR1 WSHSY and CDR2 SAAADI. The CDR3 consists of 15 residues.

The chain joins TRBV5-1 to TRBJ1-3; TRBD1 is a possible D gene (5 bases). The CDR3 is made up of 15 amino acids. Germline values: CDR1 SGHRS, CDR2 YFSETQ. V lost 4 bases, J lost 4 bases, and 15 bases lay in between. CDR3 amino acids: CASSQAGNSGNTIYF. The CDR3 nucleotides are TGCGCCAGCAGCCAAGCAGGGAATTCGGGAAACACCATATATTTT.

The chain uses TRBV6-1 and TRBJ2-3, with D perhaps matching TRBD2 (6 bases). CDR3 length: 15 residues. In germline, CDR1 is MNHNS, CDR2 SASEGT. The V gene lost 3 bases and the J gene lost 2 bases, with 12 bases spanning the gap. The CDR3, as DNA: TGTGCCAGCAGTGATGGCGGGGACTTCACAGATACGCAGTATTTT. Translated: CASSDGGDFTDTQYF.

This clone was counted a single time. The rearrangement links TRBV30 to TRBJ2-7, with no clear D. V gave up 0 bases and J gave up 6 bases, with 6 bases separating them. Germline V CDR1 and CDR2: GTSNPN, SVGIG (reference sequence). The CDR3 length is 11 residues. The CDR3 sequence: CAWSVMSEQYF. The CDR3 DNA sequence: TGTGCCTGGAGTGTAATGAGCGAGCAGTACTTC. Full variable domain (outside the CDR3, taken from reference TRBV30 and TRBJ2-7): SQTIHQWPATLVQPVGSPLSLECTVEGTSNPNLYWYRQAAGRGLQLLFYSVGIGQISSEVPQNLSASRPQDRQFILSSKKLLLSDSGFYLCAWSVMSEQYFGPGTRLTVT.

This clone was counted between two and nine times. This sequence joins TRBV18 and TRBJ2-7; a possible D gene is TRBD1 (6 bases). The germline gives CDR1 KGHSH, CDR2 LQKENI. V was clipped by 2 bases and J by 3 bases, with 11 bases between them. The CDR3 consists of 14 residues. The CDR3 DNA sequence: TGTGCCAGCTCACCAGTGACAGGAGTCTACGAGCAGTACTTC. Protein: CASSPVTGVYEQYF.

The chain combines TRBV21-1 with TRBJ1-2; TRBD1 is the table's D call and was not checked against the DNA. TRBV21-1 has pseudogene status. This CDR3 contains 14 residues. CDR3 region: CATDPRRRQKSYTF. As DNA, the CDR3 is TGTGCCACCGACCCTCGACGTAGACAGAAGAGCTACACCTTC.

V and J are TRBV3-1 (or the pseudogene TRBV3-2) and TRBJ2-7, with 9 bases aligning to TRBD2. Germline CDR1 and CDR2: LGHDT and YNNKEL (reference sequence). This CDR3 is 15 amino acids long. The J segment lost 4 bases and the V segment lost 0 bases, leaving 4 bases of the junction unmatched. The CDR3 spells CASSQDRTSGYEQYF. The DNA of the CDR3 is TGTGCCAGCAGCCAAGATCGAACTAGCGGGTACGAGCAGTACTTC.

CDR3 DNA sequence: TGTGCCTCCAAGGGGATAGGGAATGAAAAACTGTTTTTT. Amino acid sequence: CASKGIGNEKLFF. The genes are TRBV12-3 or TRBV12-4 and TRBJ1-4; TRBD1 is a possible D gene (5 bases). The V end was cut by 11 bases, the J end by 5 bases, with 15 bases between. The CDR3 covers 13 residues.

CDR3 sequence: CAWSQPGQPANSPLHF. CDR3 nucleotide sequence: TGTGCCTGGAGCCAACCGGGACAGCCTGCTAATTCACCCCTCCACTTT. The rearrangement links TRBV30 to TRBJ1-6; 7 bases match TRBD1. The germline CDR1 and CDR2 sequences are GTSNPN and SVGIG (reference sequence). The CDR3 extends over 16 amino acids. Germline trimming cut 3 bases from V and 6 bases from J; bases unmatched to any gene: 11.

Here the CDR3 reads CASSLQGSPYNEQFF. CDR3 nucleotide sequence: TGTGCCAGCAGCTTGCAGGGAAGTCCCTACAATGAGCAGTTCTTC. The chain uses TRBV11-2 and TRBJ2-1, with a tentative D call TRBD1 (5 bases). The germline CDR1 and CDR2 sequences are SGHAT and FQNNGV. The CDR3 is 15 amino acids. With 3 bases removed from V and 2 bases from J, the gap between germline ends came to 11 bases.

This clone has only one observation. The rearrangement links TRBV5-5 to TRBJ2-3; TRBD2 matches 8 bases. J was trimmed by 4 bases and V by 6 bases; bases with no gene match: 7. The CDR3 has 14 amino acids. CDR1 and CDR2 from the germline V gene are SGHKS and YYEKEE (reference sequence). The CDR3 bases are TGTGCCAGCACCCGGGGGGGCGGGCCAGATACGCAGTATTTT. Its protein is CASTRGGGPDTQYF.

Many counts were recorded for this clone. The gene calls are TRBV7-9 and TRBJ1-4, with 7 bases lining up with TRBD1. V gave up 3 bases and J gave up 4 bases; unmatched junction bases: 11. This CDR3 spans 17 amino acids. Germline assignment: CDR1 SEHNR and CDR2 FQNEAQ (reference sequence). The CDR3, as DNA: TGTGCCAGCAGCTTGCTCCAGACAGGGCGATTTAATGAAAAACTGTTTTTT. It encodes CASSLLQTGRFNEKLFF.